This entry describes one T cell receptor (beta chain). The antigen it binds to is not known. Base qualities are not recorded, but no much larger clone differs from it by a single base. The sample's time point, from its label and the paper: baseline before oral tofacitinib. Lesional scalp punch biopsies and peripheral blood were collected from alopecia areata patients. After PBMCs were isolated by density centrifugation and stained for CD3, CD4 and CD8, a FACSAria was used to sort CD4+ and CD8+ T cells. Preparation of the library involved the immunoSEQ multiplex PCR assay. RNA was extracted from all samples and reverse transcribed into cDNA as template for TCR sequencing. SuperScript III was used to make first-strand cDNA, primed with a 2:1 mix of oligo-dT and random hexamers. Amplification bias was assessed with a synthetic immune receptor repertoire, and residual bias was removed computationally. Under the source paper's analysis protocol: Raw reads were preprocessed to remove errors, and CDR3 was defined by IMGT conventions from the conserved cysteine to phenylalanine. To get clonality, Shannon entropy was normalized by log2 of the number of productive unique TCRs and the result was subtracted from 1. Scalp TCRbeta sequences were cross-referenced with sorted blood CD4 and CD8 repertoires so that the CD4 or CD8 identity of scalp clones could be inferred. TCRdb holds this immuneACCESS table with in-frame rearrangements only. Some clones are missing; in checked studies, unresolved V genes explain under half, and the rest has no known cause. That table supplies the V and J calls and clone size; D and trimming were determined from the DNA. The sample table shows 200,000 to 250,000 clones, and roughly two thirds are seen once. Approximately 1.2% of the sample comes from the top ten.

Looking up the germline V gene yields CDR1 SGHRS and CDR2 YFSETQ. The CDR3 has 18 amino acids, counting the end cysteine and phenylalanine. The retained sequence is limited to the CDR3, 54 bases, with the frame set at the first base. V is pared back by 2 bases and J by 0 bases, with 15 bases lying between the germline termini. These data are taken from a study of CD8+ T cells in alopecia areata (dated by TCRdb to 2017 to 2018). The study in broad terms: The treated patients took part in an open-label pilot trial in which moderate-to-severe alopecia areata was treated with oral tofacitinib at 5 to 10 mg twice daily. Patients on tofacitinib were biopsied at baseline and after 4 and 24 weeks of treatment, and several of the patients also had a later scalp biopsy. To study T cell clonal expansion in alopecia areata, the researchers applied high-throughput TCRbeta sequencing to both the C3H/HeJ mouse model and human patients. RNA was obtained with the PAXgene miRNA kit for fixed scalp, the miRNeasy kit for PBMCs, and the RNeasy kit for mouse skin. TCRbeta CDR3 regions were amplified by immunoSEQ multiplex PCR with 35 Vbeta forward and 13 Jbeta reverse primers. Human TCRbeta sequencing covered scalp tissue and sorted CD4+ and CD8+ peripheral blood T cells from patchy and totalis/universalis alopecia areata patients and healthy controls. Patients stayed on tofacitinib for 6 to 18 months and then had 6 months of follow-up off drug so that delayed response and recurrence could be assessed. Clonality in the scalp was compared among normal scalp (n=4), patchy alopecia areata scalp (n=8), and alopecia totalis/universalis scalp (n=8).

Broad study findings and their caveats: Unlike mouse skin, where gammadelta T cells dominate, normal human skin contains resident alphabeta T cells that get sequenced too, which complicates analysis of the scalp TCR repertoire. Compared with mice, TCR sequences shared between patients were less clear, possibly partly because of HLA diversity across the patient population. Higher clonality and more expanded CD8+ clones were observed in lesional scalp than in normal scalp, particularly in alopecia totalis/universalis, a finding suggestive of antigenic drive.

This receptor was identified in a human donor with alopecia areata. Source: CD4+ T cells sorted from blood, taken at week 0. The rearrangement joined TRBV5-1 to TRBJ1-6, with the D gene uncertain. The CDR3 sequence is CASSLGPLRSSYNSPLHF. The nucleotide sequence reads TGCGCCAGCAGCTTAGGACCGCTTCGGAGCTCCTATAATTCACCCCTCCACTTT.